A single sample gave rise to the 24 T cell receptor beta chains below, sequenced in a study of OX40 agonist ivuxolimab in advanced cancers. Only in-frame clones appear in the TCRdb table, and some are missing; sequencing was by immunoSEQ multiplex PCR. The table has 30,000 to 35,000 clones, more than 60% seen once; the top ten hold about 14%. The source was CD4+ or CD8+ T cells sorted from blood, collected in a trial of the OX40 agonist ivuxolimab. The receptors derive from an adult with an advanced solid tumor such as melanoma, head and neck, liver or kidney cancer.

The chain uses TRBV7-2 and TRBJ2-2; D gene ambiguous. V lost 2 bases, J lost 1 base, and 14 bases lay in between. CDR3 size: 17 residues. Germline V gene sequence: CDR1 SGHTA, CDR2 FQGNSA. CDR3 sequence reads: CASSLRLVQMNTGELFF. CDR3 DNA sequence: TGTGCCAGCAGCTTAAGACTCGTTCAAATGAACACCGGGGAGCTGTTTTTT.

This clone was counted a few times. J is TRBJ2-2 and V is TRBV6-6; D is possibly TRBD1 (6 bases). CDR3 size: 15 residues. The V gene lost 1 base and the J gene lost 1 base, with 7 bases spanning the gap. Germline CDR1 MNHNY, CDR2 SVGAGI (reference sequence). The CDR3 here is CASSYLGGNTGELFF. CDR3 DNA sequence: TGTGCCAGCAGTTACTTAGGGGGGAACACCGGGGAGCTGTTTTTT.

The chain carries TRBV5-1 and TRBJ1-1; D possibly corresponds to TRBD1 (5 bases). The germline V and J ends were trimmed by 1 base and 4 bases, with 14 bases remaining between them. The CDR3 loop spans 15 amino acids. The germline CDR1 and CDR2 sequences are SGHRS and YFSETQ. CDR3 sequence (DNA): TGCGCCAGCAGCTTGAGGACGGTGGGGGGCACTGAAGCTTTCTTT. This encodes CASSLRTVGGTEAFF.

In this sample, this clone turned up a few times. This chain uses TRBV5-1 with TRBJ1-4; no clear D gene. This CDR3 is 15 amino acids long. Looked up from germline, CDR1 is SGHRS and CDR2 is YFSETQ. Trimming shortened V by 0 bases and J by 7 bases, and 13 bases separated the two germline ends. CDR3 residues: CASSLEPQRPEKLFF. CDR3 DNA sequence: TGCGCCAGCAGCTTGGAGCCCCAGAGGCCTGAAAAACTGTTTTTT. Filled out from reference TRBV5-1 and TRBJ1-4, the complete variable domain reads KAGVTQTPRYLIKTRGQQVTLSCSPISGHRSVSWYQQTPGQGLQFLFEYFSETQRNKGNFPGRFSGRQFSNSRSEMNVSTLELGDSALYLCASSLEPQRPEKLFFGSGTQLSVL.

The genes are TRBV20-1 and TRBJ1-1; TRBD1 might be the D (5 bases). Germline V lookup: CDR1 DFQATT, CDR2 SNEGSKA (reference sequence). V was shortened by 2 bases and J by 5 bases, with 6 bases between the two germline ends. The CDR3 contains 11 residues. The CDR3 bases are TGCAGTGCTAGAAAGGGGACTGAAGCTTTCTTT. Protein: CSARKGTEAFF.

The rearrangement links TRBV6-1 to TRBJ2-3, with 7 bases aligning to TRBD2. There are 15 residues in the CDR3. The trim removed 2 bases at V and 6 bases at J, leaving 8 bases unmatched. The V gene's germline CDR1 is MNHNS and CDR2 SASEGT. CDR3 sequence: CASSEIYGGGDTQYF. DNA for the CDR3: TGTGCCAGCAGTGAAATTTACGGGGGAGGGGATACGCAGTATTTT.

The rearrangement joins TRBV5-4 to TRBJ2-1; no clear D. CDR3 size: 16 residues. CDR1 is SGHNT, CDR2 YYREEE, per germline (reference sequence). V lost 0 bases, J lost 2 bases, and 12 bases lay in between. The CDR3 is CASSLERLAPYNEQFF. The CDR3 DNA reads as TGTGCCAGCAGCTTGGAAAGGTTAGCCCCCTACAATGAGCAGTTCTTC.

The CDR3 sequence is CASSGTSENTGELFF. The DNA for the CDR3 is TGCGCCAGCAGCGGCACTAGCGAAAACACCGGGGAGCTGTTTTTT. The gene calls are TRBV5-1 and TRBJ2-2; TRBD2 matches 7 bases. V was pared by 4 bases and J by 2 bases, with 5 bases of the junction left unmatched. CDR1 and CDR2 (germline): SGHRS, YFSETQ. The CDR3 is 15 residues long.

This chain uses TRBV28 with TRBJ2-7; D might be TRBD2 (6 bases). With 5 bases removed from V and 0 bases from J, the gap between germline ends came to 11 bases. The CDR3 length is 14 residues. CDR1 MDHEN and CDR2 SYDVKM come from the germline V gene. The CDR3 bases are TGTGCCAGCAGTAGGACGGGAGACTCCTACGAGCAGTACTTC. This gives the protein CASSRTGDSYEQYF.

The chain combines TRBV28 with TRBJ2-7; D is undetermined. This CDR3 region has 11 residues. Germline V gives CDR1 MDHEN, CDR2 SYDVKM. V was trimmed by 6 bases and J by 6 bases, leaving 9 bases between them. CDR3 loop: CASSRPLEQYF. CDR3 coding DNA: TGTGCCAGCAGCCGACCCCTCGAGCAGTACTTC.

The V and J genes are TRBV7-9 and TRBJ2-6; unclear D gene. The V end lost 2 bases, the J end lost 0 bases, and 8 bases lay between the germline ends. The CDR3 length is 16 residues. Per germline, CDR1 SEHNR and CDR2 FQNEAQ (reference sequence). The CDR3 protein is CASSLRALSGANVLTF. The CDR3 bases are TGTGCCAGCAGCTTAAGGGCCCTCTCTGGGGCCAACGTCCTGACTTTC.

The chain has TRBV28 and TRBJ2-6; no clear D. This CDR3 comprises 14 residues. CDR1 and CDR2 from the germline V gene are MDHEN and SYDVKM. The V end lost 6 bases, the J end lost 1 base, and 7 bases lay between the germline ends. CDR3 sequence (DNA): TGTGCCAGCAGACCGCGATCTGGGGCCAACGTCCTGACTTTC. Protein: CASRPRSGANVLTF.

The chain joins TRBV6-1 to TRBJ1-6, with 11 positions matching TRBD1. Trimming removed 0 bases from V and 9 bases from J; junction bases left unmatched: 4. The germline CDR1 and CDR2 sequences are MNHNS and SASEGT. This CDR3 is built from 16 residues. DNA for the CDR3: TGTGCCAGCAGTGAAGCCGGGACAGGGGGTCCTTCACCCCTCCACTTT. Its translation is CASSEAGTGGPSPLHF.

The chain is built from TRBV2 and TRBJ2-2; 9 bases align to TRBD1. V lost 5 bases to trimming and J lost 1 base; unmatched junction nucleotides: 2. The CDR3 sequence is 15 residues long. CDR1 is SNHLY and CDR2 is FYNNEI in the germline V gene. CDR3 coding DNA: TGTGCCAGCAGTCCGGACAGGGGGAACACCGGGGAGCTGTTTTTT. The encoded protein is CASSPDRGNTGELFF.

A word on this clone: Its ends do not fully match the called genes, so a read error is possible. The V call is TRBV6-5, the J call TRBJ2-7; 9 nucleotides align to TRBD1. Per the germline V gene, CDR1 is MNHEY and CDR2 is SVGAGI. The CDR3 has 15 amino acids. CDR3 sequence: CASSYSWDRAYGQYF. In DNA form, the CDR3 reads TGTGCCAGCAGTTACTCATGGGACAGGGCCTACGGGCAGTACTTC.

This clone qualifies as large. The rearrangement joins TRBV2 to TRBJ1-2; D might be TRBD1 (6 bases). With 5 bases removed from V and 8 bases from J, the gap between germline ends came to 21 bases. The germline CDR1 and CDR2 sequences are SNHLY and FYNNEI. The CDR3 runs to 15 residues. Here the CDR3 DNA reads TGTGCCAGCAGTTTACCAGGGGCAGGGTTGAGGGGCTACACCTTC. This translates into CASSLPGAGLRGYTF.

The rearrangement joins TRBV1 to TRBJ1-1; the D call of TRBD1 is as the table states it, not checked on the DNA. TRBV1 is shown as a pseudogene. This CDR3 region has 14 residues. CDR3 in amino acids: CTSSHKGRVTEAFF. As DNA, the CDR3 is TGCACCAGCAGCCACAAAGGCAGGGTGACTGAAGCTTTCTTT.

The J gene is TRBJ2-5, the V gene TRBV7-3; 7 nucleotides agree with TRBD1. The germline CDR1 and CDR2 sequences are SGHTA and FQGTGA. CDR3 length: 14 residues. V lost 3 bases to trimming and J lost 3 bases; unmatched junction nucleotides: 4. Written as DNA, the CDR3 is TGTGCCAGCAGCTTCGCAGGACAGGAAGAGACCCAGTACTTC. Translating gives CASSFAGQEETQYF.

This clone was found a few times. The genes are TRBV7-2 and TRBJ2-1; 8 nucleotides line up with TRBD2. Germline V gene lookup returns CDR1 SGHTA and CDR2 FQGNSA. CDR3 length equals 16 residues. V lost 4 bases, J lost 6 bases, and 11 bases stayed unmatched. Here the CDR3 DNA reads TGTGCCAGCAGCTCCAATCCGGGACTAGGATTCAATGAGCAGTTCTTC. Amino acids: CASSSNPGLGFNEQFF.

This chain joins TRBV15 and TRBJ2-1; possible D gene TRBD1, 6 bases. The V and J ends lost 0 bases and 4 bases respectively, with 13 bases between them. The CDR3 is 16 residues long. Germline V gives CDR1 LNHNV, CDR2 YYDKDF (reference sequence). DNA for the CDR3: TGTGCCACCAGCAGAGATGTGGGGGCCCCGTACAATGAGCAGTTCTTC. Translating gives CATSRDVGAPYNEQFF.

This rearrangement joins TRBV5-1 to TRBJ2-1; D uncertain. Germline V CDR1 and CDR2: SGHRS, YFSETQ. Trimming shortened V by 0 bases and J by 2 bases, and 6 bases separated the two germline ends. The length of the CDR3 is 14 residues. The CDR3 loop is CASSLDLAYNEQFF. CDR3 nucleotide sequence: TGCGCCAGCAGCTTGGACCTTGCCTACAATGAGCAGTTCTTC.

The chain employs TRBV28 and TRBJ2-5; 10 positions match TRBD1. Germline CDR1 and CDR2: MDHEN and SYDVKM. The V segment lost 4 bases and the J segment 4 bases; nucleotides outside the gene matches: 6. CDR3 size: 15 residues. The CDR3 sequence: CASSSPGQGLETQYF. CDR3 DNA: TGTGCCAGCAGTTCGCCGGGACAGGGGCTAGAGACCCAGTACTTC.

The chain links TRBV21-1 to TRBJ2-3; no check of the table's D call, TRBD2, against the DNA was made. TRBV21-1 is a known pseudogene. The CDR3 contains 15 residues. The CDR3 is CASSARGRNTDTQYF. CDR3 nucleotide sequence: TGTGCCAGCTCTGCGCGGGGTCGGAACACAGATACGCAGTATTTT.

The rearrangement joins TRBV30 to TRBJ2-1; 8 nucleotides agree with TRBD2. In germline, CDR1 is GTSNPN, CDR2 SVGIG (reference sequence). The CDR3 spans 15 residues. The J segment lost 2 bases and the V segment lost 2 bases, leaving 5 bases of the junction unmatched. In DNA, the CDR3 is TGTGCCTGGAGTTCGGGGACTAGTCCCTACAATGAGCAGTTCTTC. The encoded protein is CAWSSGTSPYNEQFF.